Listed below are T cell receptor beta chains from one sample, sequenced in a study of CD8 T cells in Susac syndrome. TCRdb re-analysed the immunoSEQ multiplex PCR reads in MiXCR, keeping a single row per CDR3 protein. The profile shows 150,000 to 200,000 distinct CDR3 sequences, approximately 96% of them singletons. Sequenced input: CD8+ T cells from PBMCs. These receptors came from a human donor with multiple sclerosis. The CDR3 runs from the conserved cysteine through the conserved F or W. The order of the fields is D gene, clone size, J gene, V gene, CDR3 DNA, CDR3 protein. D genes are given only for firm matches. Size is omitted from some rows. Given values are once, few, many or a class for expanded clones.

TRBD1	NA	TRBJ2-7	TRBV27	TGTGCCAGCAGTCCGAAACGGGACAGATACGAGCAGTACTTC	CASSPKRDRYEQYF
NA	NA	TRBJ2-5	TRBV7-9	TGTGCCAGCAGCTTAGGGCGAGGGATTGAGACCCAGTACTTC	CASSLGRGIETQYF
NA	NA	TRBJ1-1	TRBV19	TGTGCCAGTAGCCAATTCGTTAAGGCTGAAGCTTTCTTT	CASSQFVKAEAFF
NA	NA	TRBJ2-1	TRBV2	TGTGCCAGCCTCCCGGGACCCGGGGATAATGAGCAGTTCTTC	CASLPGPGDNEQFF
NA	NA	TRBJ2-1	TRBV13	TGTGCCAGCAGCGAGACAGGTTCCTACAATGAGCAGTTCTTC	CASSETGSYNEQFF
TRBD1	once	TRBJ2-7	TRBV20-1	TGCAGTGCTGGGGACAGGCCAAACGAGCAGTACTTC	CSAGDRPNEQYF
NA	NA	TRBJ2-3	TRBV27	TGTGCCAGCAGCCCCAACCTAGCGCCCGCGGATACGCAGTATTTT	CASSPNLAPADTQYF
NA	NA	TRBJ2-5	TRBV5-6	TGTGCCAGCAGACAACTCGGCGAGGGTGATCCCTTCCAAGAGACCCAGTACTTC	CASRQLGEGDPFQETQYF
NA	few	TRBJ1-5	TRBV6-1	TGTGCCAGCAGTCCTGACGGTTATAGCAATCAGCCCCAGCATTTT	CASSPDGYSNQPQHF
NA	NA	TRBJ2-7	TRBV10-3	TGTGCCATCAGTAACCCGAGCAGCGACTCCTACGAGCAGTACTTC	CAISNPSSDSYEQYF
NA	NA	TRBJ1-1	TRBV5-1	TGCGCCAGCAGCTTGGAGTACGGGACAAAAAAGAACACTGAAGCTTTCTTT	CASSLEYGTKKNTEAFF
NA	NA	TRBJ2-3	TRBV6-5	TGTGCCAGCAGTTACACCAGTTCTACAATCGGCACAGATACGCAGTATTTT	CASSYTSSTIGTDTQYF
NA	NA	TRBJ2-5	TRBV7-3	TGTGCCAGCAGCTTAACTAGAGGCCCGGGAGAGACCCAGTACTTC	CASSLTRGPGETQYF
NA	NA	TRBJ1-3	TRBV30	TGTGCCTGGAGTGTACGAGGACCAATCTCTGGAAACACCATATATTTT	CAWSVRGPISGNTIYF
NA	NA	TRBJ1-2	TRBV5-1	TGCGCCAGCAGCTTCGGCAGTAAGGATGGCTACACCTTC	CASSFGSKDGYTF
NA	NA	TRBJ1-5	TRBV12-5	TGTGCTAGTGGTAGCAACATTGGTCAGCCCCAGCATTTT	CASGSNIGQPQHF
NA	NA	TRBJ1-2	TRBV18	TGTGCCAGCTCACCACCCGCAGGGGATGGCTACACCTTC	CASSPPAGDGYTF
NA	NA	TRBJ1-2	TRBV2	TGTGCCAGCTGTATCCTCTCGGAGGGCTACACCTTC	CASCILSEGYTF
TRBD1	NA	TRBJ1-1	TRBV5-1	TGCGCCAGCCAGGTTTCAGGGGGCACTGAAGCTTTCTTT	CASQVSGGTEAFF
TRBD2	NA	TRBJ2-1	TRBV27	TGTGCCAGCAGTTTAGGGGCGGGAGGGTGGTACGAGCAGTTCTTC	CASSLGAGGWYEQFF
NA	NA	TRBJ2-7	TRBV6-1	TGTGCCAGCAGTGACCTCCAGGGTCCCTACGAGCAGTACTTC	CASSDLQGPYEQYF
TRBD1	NA	TRBJ2-4	TRBV9	TGTGCCAGCAGCAGTACCTACAGGGGGTACAAAAACATTCAGTACTTC	CASSSTYRGYKNIQYF
TRBD2	NA	TRBJ2-1	TRBV30	TGTGCCTGGAGTCGGGAGGCCCTTCTCTTC	CAWSREALLF
TRBD1	NA	TRBJ1-1	TRBV20-1	TGCAGTGCTAGGACCGAGATTGGGACAGGGGAGGTCTCTACTGAAGCTTTCTTT	CSARTEIGTGEVSTEAFF
NA	NA	TRBJ1-1	TRBV18	TGTGCCAGCTCGGAACTGTACACTGAAGCTTTCTTT	CASSELYTEAFF
TRBD2	NA	TRBJ2-4	TRBV28	TGTGCCAGCAGTGCTACCGGGACTAGCTCCGTCATTCAGTACTTC	CASSATGTSSVIQYF
NA	NA	TRBJ2-1	TRBV7-9	TGTGCCAGCAGCTTTAGTGAAAGTTCCTACAATGAGCAGTTCTTC	CASSFSESSYNEQFF
TRBD2	NA	TRBJ2-7	TRBV25-1	TGTGCCAGCAGCCCGGGGAGCGGGAAGGACGAGCAGTACTTC	CASSPGSGKDEQYF
TRBD1	NA	TRBJ2-7	TRBV27	TGTGCCAGCAGTACATGGGACAGCCGGGACAGAGACGAGCAGTACTTC	CASSTWDSRDRDEQYF
NA	NA	TRBJ2-7	TRBV11-2	TGTGCCAGCAGCTATCCAGGGCTTAGCTCCTACGAGCAGTACTTC	CASSYPGLSSYEQYF
TRBD2	NA	TRBJ2-5	TRBV29-1	TGCAGCGTTGGAAGCGGGAGGGCCTTAGAGACCCAGTACTTC	CSVGSGRALETQYF
NA	NA	TRBJ2-3	TRBV6-2/TRBV6-3	TGTGCCAGCAGTCCGGGGGAGACCACAGATACGCAGTATTTT	CASSPGETTDTQYF